The 25 T cell receptor beta chains reported below all come from one sample, sequenced in a study of cytomegalovirus exposure and HLA in healthy donors. Amplification used 60 Vbeta primers and 13 Jbeta primers. Here immunoSEQ multiplex PCR was the method, and the copy in TCRdb shows in-frame clones only, minus some. Its listing shows about 200,000 clones. Sequenced material: PBMCs. These receptor sequences come from a girl between 2 and 10 years old in good health and CMV-seropositive.

This chain links TRBV9 with TRBJ2-1; maybe TRBD2 (5 bases). The CDR3 is 14 residues long. Germline assignment: CDR1 SGDLS and CDR2 YYNGEE. Trimming shortened V by 4 bases and J by 6 bases, and 14 bases separated the two germline ends. CDR3 sequence (DNA): TGTGCCAGCAGCTCCCCCGGAGGAGGCAATGAGCAGTTCTTC. Encoded protein: CASSSPGGGNEQFF.

The V gene is TRBV25-1, the J gene TRBJ1-5; possibly TRBD1 for D (5 bases). This CDR3 spans 14 amino acids. The germline V and J ends were trimmed by 5 bases and 5 bases, with 13 bases remaining between them. Per the germline V gene, CDR1 is MGHDK and CDR2 is SYGVNS. The CDR3 loop reads CASSLSGPDQPQHF. The CDR3 nucleotides read TGTGCCAGCAGTTTGTCAGGGCCCGATCAGCCCCAGCATTTT.

This sequence joins TRBV27 and TRBJ2-1; D gene uncertain. The V gene's germline CDR1 is MNHEY and CDR2 SMNVEV (reference sequence). The CDR3 is 14 residues long. The V end lost 5 bases, the J end lost 10 bases, and 18 bases lay between the germline ends. In nucleotides, the CDR3 is TGTGCCAGCAGTCGGTCAGATAGCTCGCGAGAGCAGTTCTTC. The encoded protein is CASSRSDSSREQFF.

J is TRBJ2-1 and V is TRBV5-1; TRBD2 matches at 7 bases. From germline, CDR1 is SGHRS and CDR2 YFSETQ. J lost 15 bases, V lost 0 bases, and 6 bases had no gene match. This CDR3 spans 12 amino acids. The CDR3 DNA reads TGCGCCAGCAGCTTGGACCTAGCGGAGTGGTTCTTC. Translation gives CASSLDLAEWFF.

V gene TRBV5-5 combines with J gene TRBJ2-7; possibly TRBD2 for D (7 bases). Germline V gene sequence: CDR1 SGHKS, CDR2 YYEKEE (reference sequence). There are 14 residues in the CDR3. V gave up 7 bases and J gave up 2 bases, with 16 bases separating them. The CDR3 region is CASGPSGGAYEQYF. CDR3 DNA: TGTGCCAGCGGGCCCTCGGGGGGCGCCTACGAGCAGTACTTC.

V and J are TRBV12-5 and TRBJ1-5; D is perhaps TRBD1 (6 bases). From germline, CDR1 is LGHNT and CDR2 FRNRAP. The CDR3 sequence is 14 residues long. V was pared by 7 bases and J by 0 bases, with 10 bases between. CDR3 DNA sequence: TGTGCTAGTGTTGACAGGTATAGCAATCAGCCCCAGCATTTT. Its protein product is CASVDRYSNQPQHF.

The rearrangement links TRBV28 to TRBJ1-5; D gene unclear. CDR3 length equals 14 residues. Looked up from germline, CDR1 is MDHEN and CDR2 is SYDVKM. Between the trimmed V and J ends, which lost 4 bases and 3 bases, there was a span of 10 bases. The CDR3 here is CASSSKVHNQPQHF. The CDR3 nucleotides read TGTGCCAGCAGTTCTAAAGTCCACAATCAGCCCCAGCATTTT. Complete variable domain (other parts from reference TRBV28 and TRBJ1-5): DVKVTQSSRYLVKRTGEKVFLECVQDMDHENMFWYRQDPGLGLRLIYFSYDVKMKEKGDIPEGYSVSREKKERFSLILESASTNQTSMYLCASSSKVHNQPQHFGDGTRLSIL.

The rearrangement links TRBV28 to TRBJ2-7; D remains ambiguous. The CDR3 runs to 14 residues. CDR1 is MDHEN, CDR2 SYDVKM, per germline. The V end lost 5 bases, the J end lost 6 bases, and 17 bases lay between the germline ends. As DNA, the CDR3 is TGTGCCAGCAGTCCCTTCACCGACAAGACCGAGCAGTACTTC. The encoded protein is CASSPFTDKTEQYF.

The chain has TRBV7-2 and TRBJ2-5; D is possibly TRBD1 (6 bases). The J call is uncertain, as TRBJ2-7 better fits the DNA end. The germline gives CDR1 SGHTA, CDR2 FQGNSA. This CDR3 spans 17 amino acids. The CDR3 loop reads CASSSPSAGGIRYEQYF. CDR3 bases: TGTGCCAGCAGCTCCCCCTCGGCTGGGGGCATCCGGTACGAGCAGTACTTC.

The CDR3 here is CSVRDSYYYGYTF. The CDR3 DNA follows: TGCAGCGTTAGGGACAGCTATTACTATGGCTACACCTTC. The rearrangement uses TRBV29-1 and TRBJ1-2; TRBD1 matches at 7 bases. J gave up 3 bases and V 5 bases, and 6 bases lay outside the gene matches. This CDR3 is 13 amino acids long. Germline-derived CDR1 and CDR2 are SQVTM and ANQGSEA.

The chain employs TRBV9 and TRBJ1-1; TRBD1 matches at 7 bases. This CDR3 region has 14 residues. The V and J ends lost 3 bases and 5 bases, in that order; junction bases with no gene match: 7. CDR1 and CDR2 from the germline V gene are SGDLS and YYNGEE. For the CDR3, the DNA is TGTGCCAGCAGCGAGGGGGCGCGGGATACTGAAGCTTTCTTT. Protein product: CASSEGARDTEAFF. The whole variable domain, remainder taken from reference TRBV9 and TRBJ1-1, is DSGVTQTPKHLITATGQRVTLRCSPRSGDLSVYWYQQSLDQGLQFLIQYYNGEERAKGNILERFSAQQFPDLHSELNLSSLELGDSALYFCASSEGARDTEAFFGQGTRLTVV.

The chain uses TRBV19 and TRBJ2-2, with 11 nucleotides matching TRBD2. This CDR3 comprises 13 residues. V lost 10 bases to trimming and J lost 6 bases; unmatched junction nucleotides: 4. Germline V gives CDR1 LNHDA, CDR2 SQIVND (reference sequence). The DNA for the CDR3 is TGTGCCACCATAGCGGGAGGGCCCGGGGAGCTGTTTTTT. This translates into CATIAGGPGELFF.

V gene TRBV5-5 combines with J gene TRBJ2-7, with D perhaps TRBD1 (5 bases). This CDR3 has 13 amino acids. Per germline, CDR1 SGHKS and CDR2 YYEKEE (reference sequence). The V gene lost 6 bases and the J gene lost 3 bases, with 13 bases spanning the gap. The CDR3 is CASTHRSLYEQYF. DNA of the CDR3: TGTGCCAGCACACACAGGTCCCTCTACGAGCAGTACTTC.

The chain is built from TRBV28 and TRBJ2-2; TRBD2 is a possible D gene (6 bases). Germline V lookup: CDR1 MDHEN, CDR2 SYDVKM. The CDR3 spans 16 residues. V was cut by 4 bases and J by 6 bases, with 18 bases left in between. In DNA form, the CDR3 reads TGTGCCAGCAGTTCCCCGTGGGGGGAGAAGTCCGGGGAGCTGTTTTTT. It yields the protein CASSSPWGEKSGELFF.

The rearrangement links TRBV2 to TRBJ2-3; D perhaps matches TRBD2 (6 bases). Deletions cut 2 bases from V and 3 bases from J, with 12 bases between. Germline loops: CDR1 SNHLY, CDR2 FYNNEI. The CDR3 contains 15 residues. The CDR3, as DNA: TGTGCCAGCAGTGAATTCAGGGCGGGAACAGATACGCAGTATTTT. Protein: CASSEFRAGTDTQYF.

The chain carries TRBV7-2 and TRBJ2-2; 8 bases fit TRBD2. Looked up from germline, CDR1 is SGHTA and CDR2 is FQGNSA. The CDR3 consists of 16 residues. V was pared by 4 bases and J by 6 bases, with 10 bases of the junction left unmatched. CDR3 region: CASSSRIAGLPGELFF. CDR3 DNA sequence: TGTGCCAGCAGCTCTCGAATAGCGGGGCTTCCCGGGGAGCTGTTTTTT.

This chain joins TRBV29-1 and TRBJ1-1; D perhaps matches TRBD1 (6 bases). CDR1 SQVTM and CDR2 ANQGSEA come from the germline V gene. Trimming took 3 bases from V and 4 from J, leaving 18 bases between them. The CDR3 totals 15 residues. The CDR3 region has the DNA TGCAGCGTTGATAGGACAGTCAGTTCGGTCACTGAAGCTTTCTTT. Residues: CSVDRTVSSVTEAFF.

The V and J genes are TRBV27 and TRBJ2-7; TRBD2 is a possible D gene (5 bases). V shed 2 bases and J shed 2 bases, with 10 bases lying between them. Germline CDR1 MNHEY, CDR2 SMNVEV (reference sequence). This CDR3 is 14 amino acids long. CDR3 residues: CASSLDGKTYEQYF. CDR3 coding DNA: TGTGCCAGCAGTTTAGACGGGAAAACCTACGAGCAGTACTTC.

The chain carries TRBV5-4 and TRBJ2-1; D possibly corresponds to TRBD2 (6 bases). CDR3 length: 17 amino acids. V was cut by 2 bases and J by 0 bases, with 15 bases left in between. In germline, CDR1 is SGHNT, CDR2 YYREEE (reference sequence). The CDR3 sequence: CASSFRLVSSSYNEQFF. For the CDR3, the DNA is TGTGCCAGCAGCTTTCGACTAGTCTCGAGCTCCTACAATGAGCAGTTCTTC. Drawing the rest from reference TRBV5-4 and TRBJ2-1, the complete variable domain is ETGVTQSPTHLIKTRGQQVTLRCSSQSGHNTVSWYQQALGQGPQFIFQYYREEENGRGNFPPRFSGLQFPNYSSELNVNALELDDSALYLCASSFRLVSSSYNEQFFGPGTRLTVL.

The chain is built from TRBV7-9 and TRBJ2-2; 9 bases align to TRBD1. There are 15 residues in the CDR3. In germline, CDR1 is SEHNR, CDR2 FQNEAQ (reference sequence). J gave up 6 bases and V 4 bases, and 6 bases lay outside the gene matches. The CDR3 sequence is CASSYGTGLAGELFF. The CDR3 nucleotides are TGTGCCAGCAGCTACGGGACAGGGCTGGCCGGGGAGCTGTTTTTT.

The CDR3 loop is CASSLVGTSGTDTQYF. The CDR3 DNA reads as TGCGCCAGCAGCTTGGTAGGGACTAGCGGTACAGATACGCAGTATTTT. The genes are TRBV5-1 and TRBJ2-3; 11 positions match TRBD2. The length of the CDR3 is 16 residues. Germline V CDR1 and CDR2: SGHRS, YFSETQ. J lost 3 bases, V lost 0 bases, and 3 bases had no gene match.

The chain joins TRBV29-1 to TRBJ2-3; 9 bases are shared with TRBD2. There are 13 residues in the CDR3. V lost 5 bases, J lost 2 bases, and 2 bases stayed unmatched. Germline V lookup: CDR1 SQVTM, CDR2 ANQGSEA. CDR3 protein: CSVIAGATDTQYF. The CDR3 DNA follows: TGCAGCGTTATAGCGGGAGCCACAGATACGCAGTATTTT.

This rearrangement joins TRBV28 to TRBJ1-2; D is perhaps TRBD1 (6 bases). CDR1 MDHEN and CDR2 SYDVKM come from the germline V gene. This CDR3 spans 14 amino acids. V lost 5 bases and J 4 bases, leaving 14 bases between the germline ends. This CDR3 is CASSIGIRGYGYTF. DNA of the CDR3: TGTGCCAGCAGTATTGGGATCAGGGGCTATGGCTACACCTTC.

The chain couples TRBV25-1 to TRBJ1-3, with D hard to call. V dropped 4 bases and J dropped 0 bases, with 7 bases sitting between them. CDR3 length: 14 residues. CDR1 and CDR2 from the germline V gene are MGHDK and SYGVNS. Here the CDR3 reads CASSVAGSGNTIYF. In DNA form, the CDR3 reads TGTGCCAGCAGTGTTGCAGGCTCTGGAAACACCATATATTTT.

CDR3 region: CASSSRTGAGELFF. The CDR3 DNA reads as TGTGCCAGCAGCTCCCGGACCGGGGCCGGGGAGCTGTTTTTT. V usage is TRBV7-7 and J usage is TRBJ2-2, with a possible D match to TRBD2 (5 bases). Germline assignment: CDR1 SSHAT and CDR2 FNYEAQ (reference sequence). The V end was cut by 4 bases, the J end by 6 bases, with 12 bases between. The CDR3 extends over 14 amino acids.